One T cell receptor beta chain is described in this entry. This entry comes from a study of cytotoxic CD8 clonotypes in ibrutinib-treated CLL. The repertoire was sequenced with immunoSEQ multiplex PCR; TCRdb's copy has only in-frame clones and lacks some. The top ten clones hold over 15% of a sample with roughly 250,000 clones, around three quarters of them seen once. Sequenced here: PBMCs, sampled after 24 months of ibrutinib treatment. This receptor was taken from a human donor with chronic lymphocytic leukemia.

CDR3 nucleotide sequence: TGTGCCAGCAGCGTAAACCGCAGGGGGGACACCTACAATGAGCAGTTCTTC. It is translated as CASSVNRRGDTYNEQFF. V and J are TRBV9 and TRBJ2-1, with a tentative D call TRBD1 (7 bases). This CDR3 comprises 17 residues. V gave up 1 base and J gave up 2 bases, with 16 bases separating them. Germline CDR1 SGDLS, CDR2 YYNGEE.